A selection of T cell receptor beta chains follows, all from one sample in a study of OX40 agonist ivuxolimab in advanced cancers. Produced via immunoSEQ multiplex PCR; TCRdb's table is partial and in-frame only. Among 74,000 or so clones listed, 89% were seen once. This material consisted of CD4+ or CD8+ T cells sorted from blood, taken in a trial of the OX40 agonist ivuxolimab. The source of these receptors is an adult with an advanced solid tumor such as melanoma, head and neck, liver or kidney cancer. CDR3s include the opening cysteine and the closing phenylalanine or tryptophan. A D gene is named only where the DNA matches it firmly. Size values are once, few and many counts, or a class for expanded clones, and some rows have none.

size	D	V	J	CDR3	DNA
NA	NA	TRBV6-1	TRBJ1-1	CASIRGSRREAFF	TGTGCCAGCATAAGAGGTTCCAGGCGGGAAGCTTTCTTT
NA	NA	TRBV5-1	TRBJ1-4	CASSLRSSNEKLFF	TGCGCCAGCAGCTTGCGGTCGAGTAATGAAAAACTGTTTTTT
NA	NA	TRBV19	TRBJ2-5	CASSIRRGRGTQTQYF	TGTGCCAGTAGTATAAGGCGGGGCAGGGGGACGCAGACCCAGTACTTC
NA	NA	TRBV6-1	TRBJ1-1	CAANSPTMGNLGAFF	TGTGCCGCCAACAGCCCGACGATGGGAAACTTAGGTGCTTTCTTT
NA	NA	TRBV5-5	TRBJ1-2	CASSLRQNNYGYTF	TGTGCCAGCAGCTTGAGGCAGAATAACTATGGCTACACCTTC
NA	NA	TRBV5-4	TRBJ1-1	CASSLEPSTAEAFF	TGTGCCAGCAGCTTGGAACCCTCCACAGCTGAAGCTTTCTTT
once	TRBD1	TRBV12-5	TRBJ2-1	CASGLFRTGVDEQFF	TGTGCTAGTGGTTTGTTTCGGACAGGGGTGGATGAGCAGTTCTTC
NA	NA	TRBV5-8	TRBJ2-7	CASSLGHQYEQYF	TGTGCCAGCAGCTTGGGACACCAGTACGAGCAGTACTTC
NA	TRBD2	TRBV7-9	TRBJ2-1	CASSLAGEQFF	TGTGCCAGCAGTTTAGCGGGAGAGCAGTTCTTC
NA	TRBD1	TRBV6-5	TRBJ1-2	CASGGQALSYTF	TGTGCCAGCGGGGGACAGGCTCTTTCCTACACCTTC
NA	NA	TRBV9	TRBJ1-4	CASQGSSNEKLFF	TGTGCCAGCCAGGGGTCATCTAATGAAAAACTGTTTTTT
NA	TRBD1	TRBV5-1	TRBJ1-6	CASSLSPGQSSYNSPLHF	TGCGCCAGCAGCTTGTCTCCGGGACAGAGCTCCTATAATTCACCCCTCCACTTT
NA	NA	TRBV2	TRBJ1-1	CASNQEADTEAFF	TGTGCCAGCAATCAGGAAGCGGACACTGAAGCTTTCTTT
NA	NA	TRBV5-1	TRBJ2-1	CASSLQELYNEQFF	TGCGCCAGCAGCTTGCAGGAGCTCTACAATGAGCAGTTCTTC
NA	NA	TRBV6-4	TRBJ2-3	CASSDIDTQYF	TGTGCCAGCAGTGACATAGATACGCAGTATTTT
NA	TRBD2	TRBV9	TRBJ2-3	CASRRAGGADTQYF	TGTGCCAGCCGGCGAGCGGGAGGGGCAGATACGCAGTATTTT
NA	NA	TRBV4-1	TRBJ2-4	CASSHRLKNIQYF	TGCGCCAGCAGCCATCGGCTAAAAAACATTCAGTACTTC
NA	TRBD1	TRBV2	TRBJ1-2	CASSEAQGDYGYTF	TGTGCCAGCAGTGAGGCCCAGGGGGACTATGGCTACACCTTC
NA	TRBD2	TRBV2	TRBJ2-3	CASSESLAGGTDTQYF	TGTGCCAGCAGTGAAAGTCTAGCGGGGGGCACAGATACGCAGTATTTT
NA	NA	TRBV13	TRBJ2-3	CASSARDAPDTQYF	TGTGCCAGCAGCGCCCGGGACGCCCCAGATACGCAGTATTTT
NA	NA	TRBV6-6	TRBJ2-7	CASASREQYF	TGTGCCAGCGCCTCTCGGGAGCAGTACTTC
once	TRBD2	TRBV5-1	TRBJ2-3	CASSGFGGWEGDTQYF	TGCGCCAGCAGCGGGTTCGGGGGATGGGAGGGAGATACGCAGTATTTT
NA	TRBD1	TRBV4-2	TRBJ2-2	CASSQETRGFSNTGELFF	TGTGCCAGCAGCCAAGAGACCAGGGGGTTTTCGAACACCGGGGAGCTGTTTTTT